This T cell receptor beta chain was recorded in a study of T cell responses to AZD1222 COVID-19 vaccine. Overall study findings and caveats: Regions left unmutated in variants are reportedly the target of nearly half of spike-specific TCRs.

Regarding this clone: What it binds is not known.

Sequenced by immunoSEQ multiplex PCR; TCRdb stores in-frame clones only, minus some. The sample comprises 200,000 or so clones, 90% to 95% of which are singletons, and roughly 8.4% rests with the top ten. The V and J ends lost 5 bases and 12 bases respectively, with 11 bases between them. The CDR3 spans 9 residues. CDR1 is DFQATT and CDR2 is SNEGSKA in the germline V gene (reference sequence). The rearrangement joins TRBV20-1 to TRBJ2-7, with TRBD2 as a possible D gene (6 bases). The receptor was isolated from an adult in good health. This sample comprised peripheral blood, obtained on day 0 of AZD1222 vaccination. The CDR3 loop reads CSAGLIGYF. The CDR3 DNA is TGCAGTGCTGGACTAATTGGGTACTTC.